This is a list of T cell receptor beta chains from one sample in a study of neurological immune-mediated disorders. In TCRdb, the 5' RACE reads were re-called with MiXCR into one record per CDR3 protein. The profile shows under 40,000 distinct CDR3 sequences, approximately 14% of them singletons. Specimen: PBMCs. The receptors shown here come from a woman aged 45-59 years with HTLV-1-associated myelopathy (HAM/TSP). Both conserved end residues are trimmed from each CDR3.

V	J	CDR3
TRBV20-1	TRBJ2-1	SARDSGDRGNEQF
TRBV20-1	TRBJ1-2	SALFYGYT
TRBV6-1	TRBJ2-2	ASSDRDTGELF
TRBV7-2	TRBJ2-3	ASSLGRERADTQY
TRBV9	TRBJ2-3	ASSVATSGGQDTQY
TRBV29-1	TRBJ2-2	SVRTSGRRELF
TRBV10-3	TRBJ1-1	AINPGQGAGNTEAF
TRBV6-5	TRBJ1-2	ASSYRGTGYGYT
TRBV20-1	TRBJ2-5	SAQAPRDSLQETQY
TRBV2	TRBJ2-2	ASSDLDDWDANTGELF
TRBV28	TRBJ2-1	ASSLPLGVIYNEQF
TRBV6-5	TRBJ1-6	ASSYSMRAFGRVNSPLH
TRBV5-6	TRBJ2-3	ASSWDRLAGSTDTQY
TRBV2	TRBJ1-5	ASSRGGQGVFSQPQH
TRBV7-2	TRBJ2-5	ASSLALSGGARRQETQY
TRBV18	TRBJ2-1	ASSPRGHSSYNEQF
TRBV4-3	TRBJ1-3	ASSQESGRGTIY
TRBV12-3/TRBV12-4	TRBJ2-1	ASSFGDQGSPEQF
TRBV6-5	TRBJ1-6	ASSDRGISSPLH
TRBV12-3/TRBV12-4	TRBJ1-2	ASSLEGVAYGYT
TRBV5-1	TRBJ2-6	ASSLVLRGSSGANVLT
TRBV10-3	TRBJ1-2	AITSGGDYGYT
TRBV30	TRBJ1-5	AWTGRADQPQH
TRBV6-5	TRBJ2-3	ASSYQAGSTDTQY
TRBV20-1	TRBJ1-2	SAHRDLNYGYT
TRBV5-1	TRBJ1-1	ASSFLGDTEAF
TRBV7-9	TRBJ2-1	ASTLRGVRGEQF
TRBV5-5	TRBJ1-2	ASSLDAVGFAS